This TCR beta chain is drawn from a study of cytomegalovirus exposure and HLA in healthy donors. Germline V CDR1 and CDR2: SNHLY, FYNNEI. The CDR3 loop spans 20 amino acids. Primers for the PCR totalled 60 Vbeta and 13 Jbeta. Method: immunoSEQ multiplex PCR; TCRdb's copy keeps in-frame clones and lacks some. The table has more than 100,000 clones, roughly 80% seen once; the top ten hold 2% to 2.5%. Of note for this clone: Its ends do not fully match the called genes, so a read error is possible.

Sequencing was done on a sample of PBMCs. The receptor comes from a man aged 25 to 40 in good health and CMV-seronegative. The chain joins TRBV2 to TRBJ1-3, with 12 bases fitting TRBD1. CDR3 region: CASSEYLGLGQGAYGNAIYF. The CDR3 bases are TGTGCCAGCAGTGAATATTTGGGATTGGGACAGGGGGCTTATGGAAACGCCATATATTTT.